A single sample is the source of the 8 T cell receptor beta chains below, sequenced in a study of blood T cells in healthy people across ages. The authors ran a second PCR of 7 to 11 cycles using a sample-barcoded 5' primer and a J-beta primer mix. TCRdb analysed the 5' RACE reads with MiXCR anew, one entry per CDR3 protein. The top ten clones hold under 20% of a sample with about 770,000 distinct CDR3 sequences, 40% to 50% of them seen once. Material for sequencing was blood. Receptors originate from a man aged 55 to 70 in good health.

This clonotype was seen only a few times. The V and J genes are TRBV27 and TRBJ1-2; the D is unclear. Germline CDR1 is MNHEY and CDR2 is SMNVEV (reference sequence). V was clipped by 2 bases and J by 1 base, with 11 bases between them. This CDR3 has 15 residues. For the CDR3, the DNA is TGTGCCAGCAGTTTAAGAGGAGACCTTAACTATGGCTACACCTTC. This codes for CASSLRGDLNYGYTF.

About this clonotype itself: This sequence may be a read error, since a much larger clone differs from it by one base. J is TRBJ2-6 and V is TRBV10-2; TRBD2 might be the D (5 bases). V lost 3 bases, J lost 0 bases, and 6 bases lay in between. The CDR3 sequence is 15 residues long. Germline CDR1 is WSHSY and CDR2 is SAAADI. For the CDR3, the DNA is TGCGCCAGCAGTGACAGCGGCTCTGGGGCCAACGTCCTGACTTTC. Translated: CASSDSGSGANVLTF.

The genes are TRBV7-9 and TRBJ1-2; D may be TRBD1 (5 bases). Trimming removed 5 bases from V and 8 bases from J, with 18 bases in between. Germline V gene data show CDR1 as SEHNR and CDR2 as FQNEAQ (reference sequence). The length of the CDR3 is 14 residues. The CDR3: CASSPGGAAEGYTF. The CDR3 coding sequence is TGTGCCAGCAGCCCAGGCGGGGCAGCGGAAGGCTACACCTTC.

Details on this clonotype: This could be a read error, since a much larger clone is one nucleotide away. This chain uses TRBV29-1 with TRBJ2-1, with a weak D call TRBD1 (5 bases). The CDR3 contains 12 residues. Germline V CDR1 and CDR2: SQVTM, ANQGSEA. CDR3 coding DNA: TGCCGCCCCCAGACAGCCTACAATGAGCAGTTCTTC. It specifies CRPQTAYNEQFF.

This chain links TRBV7-2 with TRBJ1-1, with 8 positions matching TRBD1. The CDR3 loop spans 15 amino acids. Germline V gene sequence: CDR1 SGHTA, CDR2 FQGNSA. The trim removed 0 bases at V and 7 bases at J, leaving 7 bases unmatched. The CDR3 reads CASSLAGTGPNEAFF. CDR3 bases: TGTGCCAGCAGCTTAGCCGGGACAGGCCCCAATGAAGCTTTCTTT.

The V and J genes are TRBV28 and TRBJ2-5; tentative D call: TRBD2 (6 bases). Trimming left V 6 bases short and J 1 base short, with 15 bases between. CDR3 length equals 15 residues. Germline lookup yields CDR1 MDHEN and CDR2 SYDVKM. The CDR3 reads CASSNPGLPQETQYF. CDR3 nucleotide sequence: TGTGCCAGCAGCAACCCGGGACTTCCCCAAGAGACCCAGTACTTC. The whole variable domain, remainder taken from reference TRBV28 and TRBJ2-5, is DVKVTQSSRYLVKRTGEKVFLECVQDMDHENMFWYRQDPGLGLRLIYFSYDVKMKEKGDIPEGYSVSREKKERFSLILESASTNQTSMYLCASSNPGLPQETQYFGPGTRLLVL.

The chain joins TRBV20-1 to TRBJ1-4; D is unclear. CDR3 size: 15 residues. The V gene lost 0 bases and the J gene lost 5 bases, with 13 bases spanning the gap. Looked up from germline, CDR1 is DFQATT and CDR2 is SNEGSKA (reference sequence). As DNA, the CDR3 is TGCAGTGCTAGAGATCTTAGTCAGGCAAATGAAAAACTGTTTTTT. Amino acid sequence: CSARDLSQANEKLFF.

The chain is built from TRBV3-1 and TRBJ2-4; 7 bases are a match to TRBD2. CDR1 and CDR2 from the germline V gene are LGHDT and YNNKEL (reference sequence). The CDR3 is 19 amino acids. V shed 0 bases and J 2 bases; nucleotides not matched to a gene: 13. The CDR3 DNA sequence: TGTGCCAGCAGCCAAGAAACCAAGGAGTTGGGACTAACCAAAAACATTCAGTACTTC. Translated, it gives CASSQETKELGLTKNIQYF.